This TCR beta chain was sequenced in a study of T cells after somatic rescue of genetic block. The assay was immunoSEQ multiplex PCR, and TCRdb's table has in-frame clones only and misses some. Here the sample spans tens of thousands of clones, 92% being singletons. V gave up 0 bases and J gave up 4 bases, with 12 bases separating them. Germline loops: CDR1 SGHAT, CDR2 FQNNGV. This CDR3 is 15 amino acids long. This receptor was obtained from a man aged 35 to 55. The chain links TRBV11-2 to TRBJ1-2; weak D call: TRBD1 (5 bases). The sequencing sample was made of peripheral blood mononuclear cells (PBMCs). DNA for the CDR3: TGTGCCAGCAGCTTAGATCCGGGGCACGGCTATGGCTACACCTTC. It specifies CASSLDPGHGYGYTF.